What follows is one TCR beta chain and its context. These data come from a study of blood T cell repertoires in COVID-19. For the study at large: Acute and convalescent COVID-19 samples came from the United States, Italy and Spain. Sources were T cells, B-cell-depleted T cells, or PBMCs; the material itself was cDNA or gDNA.

In the source study's methods: Amplification from reference gene primers served as the basis for estimated nucleated cell counts. Repertoires were generated with immunoSEQ multiplex PCR, while TCRdb's copy carries only in-frame clones and drops some. The DNA was the basis for D and trimming; V, J and clone size are from that table. The table has around 100,000 clones, 90% seen once. Germline-derived CDR1 and CDR2 are LGHDT and YNNKEL (reference sequence). The V gene end was trimmed by 4 bases and the J gene end by 6 bases; junction bases not matched to a gene: 15. The CDR3 loop spans 16 amino acids. The TCR comes from a man aged 50 to 59 with acute or convalescent COVID-19. The sample was peripheral blood. The chain recombines TRBV3-1 (or the pseudogene TRBV3-2) with TRBJ2-7; 7 nucleotides line up with TRBD2. The CDR3 DNA follows: TGTGCCAGCAGCCCCTTCGGGGCGGGAGCCCCAGGCGAGCAGTACTTC. It encodes CASSPFGAGAPGEQYF.